The 13 T cell receptor beta chains in this list originate from one sample, sequenced in a study of identical twins. TCRdb reanalysed the 5' RACE reads using MiXCR and keeps one entry per CDR3 protein. This table holds 400,000 to 650,000 distinct CDR3 sequences, roughly 21% found once. This sample was also put to use in a study of T cells expressing NK-cell markers.

Sequencing input: CD4+ T cells sorted from blood. Receptors were obtained from a woman between 18 and 30 years old in good health.

V gene TRBV27 combines with J gene TRBJ1-2; possible D gene TRBD1, 5 bases. The CDR3 loop spans 12 amino acids. The V gene's germline CDR1 is MNHEY and CDR2 SMNVEV (reference sequence). V lost 6 bases and J 5 bases, leaving 10 bases between the germline ends. The CDR3 loop is CASRMGQYGYTF. The CDR3 DNA reads as TGTGCCAGCAGAATGGGGCAGTATGGCTACACCTTC.

This clonotype was picked up a small number of times. A read error may explain this, as a much larger clone is one base away. The chain is built from TRBV7-8 and TRBJ2-1; D remains ambiguous. The CDR3 length is 12 residues. The V end was cut by 2 bases, the J end by 5 bases, with 4 bases between. In germline, CDR1 is SGHVS, CDR2 FQNEAQ. The chain's CDR3 is CASSLLDNEQFF. The DNA for the CDR3 is TGTGCCAGCAGCTTACTCGACAATGAGCAGTTCTTC. Full variable domain (outside the CDR3, taken from reference TRBV7-8 and TRBJ2-1): GAGVSQSPRYKVAKRGQDVALRCDPISGHVSLFWYQQALGQGPEFLTYFQNEAQLDKSGLPSDRFFAERPEGSVSTLKIQRTQQEDSAVYLCASSLLDNEQFFGPGTRLTVL.

The chain employs TRBV20-1 and TRBJ2-7; D not resolved. Germline V lookup: CDR1 DFQATT, CDR2 SNEGSKA (reference sequence). V was trimmed by 0 bases and J by 1 base, leaving 4 bases between them. The CDR3 length is 12 residues. CDR3 in DNA: TGCAGTGCTAGAGAGTTTTCCTACGAGCAGTACTTC. Translating it yields CSAREFSYEQYF.

This chain uses TRBV12-3 or TRBV12-4 with TRBJ2-5; 11 bases agree with TRBD2. V was pared by 6 bases and J by 2 bases, with 5 bases of the junction left unmatched. CDR3 length: 15 residues. The CDR3 sequence is CASSTGLAVQETQYF. The CDR3 DNA follows: TGTGCCAGCAGCACGGGACTAGCGGTACAAGAGACCCAGTACTTC.

In this sample, this clonotype turned up a few times. The chain couples TRBV4-2 to TRBJ2-1, with 11 bases lining up with TRBD2. The CDR3 spans 18 residues. V trimming: 7 bases; J trimming: 6 bases; junction bases outside the gene matches: 17. Looked up from germline, CDR1 is LGHNA and CDR2 is YNFKEQ. For the CDR3, the DNA is TGTGCCAGCACCGGACTTGGTACTAGCGGGGGTCAAATCAATGAGCAGTTCTTC. Protein: CASTGLGTSGGQINEQFF.

There are many counts of this clonotype. V and J are TRBV5-1 and TRBJ2-1; 11 nucleotides align to TRBD2. The germline V gene has CDR1 SGHRS and CDR2 YFSETQ. After removal of 0 bases from V and 7 bases from J, the junction contained 3 bases not matched to a gene. The CDR3 extends over 15 amino acids. CDR3 in DNA: TGCGCCAGCAGCTTGGGACTAGCGGGAAGGAATGAGCAGTTCTTC. Protein sequence: CASSLGLAGRNEQFF.

Remarks on this clonotype: Compared with germline, one end of the junction differs, possibly owing to a read error. This chain joins TRBV7-9 and TRBJ2-7; 13 bases map to TRBD2. This CDR3 region has 17 residues. Germline V gives CDR1 SEHNR, CDR2 FQNEAQ (reference sequence). The CDR3, as DNA: TGTGCCAGCAGCTCCCCGGGACTAGCGGGAACATCCTTCGAGCAGTACTTC. Translating it yields CASSSPGLAGTSFEQYF.

The V and J genes are TRBV5-1 and TRBJ1-1; the match to TRBD1 covers 8 bases. The V segment lost 0 bases and the J segment 5 bases; nucleotides outside the gene matches: 3. CDR3 length: 14 amino acids. Germline CDR1 is SGHRS and CDR2 is YFSETQ. CDR3 amino acids: CASSLVDRETEAFF. The CDR3 nucleotides are TGCGCCAGCAGCTTGGTGGACAGGGAAACTGAAGCTTTCTTT. Supplemented by reference TRBV5-1 and TRBJ1-1, the full variable domain reads KAGVTQTPRYLIKTRGQQVTLSCSPISGHRSVSWYQQTPGQGLQFLFEYFSETQRNKGNFPGRFSGRQFSNSRSEMNVSTLELGDSALYLCASSLVDRETEAFFGQGTRLTVV.

This clonotype has only a few counts. The rearrangement links TRBV12-3 or TRBV12-4 to TRBJ1-2; tentative D call: TRBD1 (5 bases). Trimming left V 1 base short and J 10 bases short, with 13 bases between. This CDR3 has 13 amino acids. The CDR3 sequence is CASSLEAGSAYTF. The CDR3 DNA reads as TGTGCCAGCAGTTTAGAGGCAGGGTCGGCCTACACCTTC.

Only a few counts were recorded for this clonotype. V usage is TRBV12-3 or TRBV12-4 and J usage is TRBJ2-1; TRBD2 matches 8 bases. This CDR3 spans 15 amino acids. V shed 5 bases and J 3 bases; nucleotides not matched to a gene: 6. The CDR3, as DNA: TGTGCCAGCAGTCCGTCAAGCGGGAGCTACAATGAGCAGTTCTTC. Translating it yields CASSPSSGSYNEQFF.

This chain connects TRBV5-1 to TRBJ2-4; TRBD2 agrees at 9 bases. Trimming took 3 bases from V and 5 from J; bases not matched to a gene: 9. There are 16 residues in the CDR3. Per the germline V gene, CDR1 is SGHRS and CDR2 is YFSETQ. The CDR3 coding sequence is TGCGCCAGCAGCTCGATAGCGGGAGAGCCCCAAAACATTCAGTACTTC. This translates into CASSSIAGEPQNIQYF.

The chain joins TRBV9 to TRBJ2-1; TRBD2 matches at 8 bases. Trimming took 4 bases from V and 8 from J; bases not matched to a gene: 8. This CDR3 spans 14 amino acids. Per the germline V gene, CDR1 is SGDLS and CDR2 is YYNGEE. The CDR3, as DNA: TGTGCCAGCAGCCCGGGGGGGCCTTTTTATGAGCAGTTCTTC. Its protein product is CASSPGGPFYEQFF.

The rearrangement uses TRBV18 and TRBJ2-1, with D perhaps TRBD2 (7 bases). The CDR3 loop spans 15 amino acids. Between the trimmed V and J ends, which lost 5 bases and 2 bases, there was a span of 13 bases. Germline loops: CDR1 KGHSH, CDR2 LQKENI. The CDR3 is CASSTAGHPYNEQFF. As DNA, the CDR3 is TGTGCCAGCTCAACAGCGGGACACCCCTACAATGAGCAGTTCTTC.